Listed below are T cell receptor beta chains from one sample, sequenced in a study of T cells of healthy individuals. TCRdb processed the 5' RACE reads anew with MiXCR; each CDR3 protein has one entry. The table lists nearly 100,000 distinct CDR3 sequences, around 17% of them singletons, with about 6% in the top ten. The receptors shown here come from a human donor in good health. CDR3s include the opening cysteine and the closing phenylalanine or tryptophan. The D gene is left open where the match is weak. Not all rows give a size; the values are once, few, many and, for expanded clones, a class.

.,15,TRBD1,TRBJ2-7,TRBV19,CASSNPGGRTYEQYF,TGTGCCAGTAGTAACCCAGGGGGCCGTACCTACGAGCAGTACTTC
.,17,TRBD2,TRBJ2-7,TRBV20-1,CSARDLRDSGRANEQYF,TGCAGTGCTAGAGATCTTCGGGATAGCGGGAGGGCTAACGAGCAGTACTTC
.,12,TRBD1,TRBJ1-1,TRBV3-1,CASSSTGSEAFF,TGTGCCAGCAGCTCGACAGGGAGCGAAGCTTTCTTT
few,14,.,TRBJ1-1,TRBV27,CASSLRGTHTEAFF,TGTGCCAGCAGTTTAAGGGGGACACACACTGAAGCTTTCTTT
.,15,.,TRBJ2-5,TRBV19,CASSSFTESMHTQYF,TGTGCCAGTAGTAGCTTTACAGAATCTATGCACACCCAGTACTTC
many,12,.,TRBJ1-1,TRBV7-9,CASSLGNAEAFF,TGTGCCAGCAGCTTAGGTAACGCTGAAGCTTTCTTT
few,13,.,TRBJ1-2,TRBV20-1,CSARVETPGGYTF,TGCAGTGCTAGAGTTGAGACCCCCGGTGGCTACACCTTC
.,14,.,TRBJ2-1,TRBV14,CASSQDRGYDEQFF,TGTGCCAGCAGCCAAGATCGGGGGTACGATGAGCAGTTCTTC
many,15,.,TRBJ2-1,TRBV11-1,CASTPLSSYYNEQFF,TGTGCCAGCACTCCGCTTAGCAGCTACTACAATGAGCAGTTCTTC
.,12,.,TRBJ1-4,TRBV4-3,CASSQDGWELFF,TGCGCCAGCAGCCAAGATGGATGGGAACTGTTTTTT
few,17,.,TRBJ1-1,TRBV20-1,CSAPWVQGRIENTEAFF,TGCAGTGCGCCGTGGGTACAGGGACGTATAGAGAACACTGAAGCTTTCTTT
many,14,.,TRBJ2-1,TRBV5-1,CASSWGAPRNEQFF,TGCGCCAGCAGCTGGGGGGCACCTAGGAATGAGCAGTTCTTC
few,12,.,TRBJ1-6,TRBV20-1,CSASQVNSPLHF,TGCAGTGCTAGCCAGGTTAATTCACCCCTCCACTTT
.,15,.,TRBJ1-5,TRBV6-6,CASSDRDNSNQPQHF,TGTGCCAGCAGTGACCGGGACAATAGCAATCAGCCCCAGCATTTT
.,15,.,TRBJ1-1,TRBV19,CASSPLGGLRTEAFF,TGTGCCAGTAGTCCCCTCGGGGGACTTAGGACTGAAGCTTTCTTT
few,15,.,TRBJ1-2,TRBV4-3,CASSQDARTNYGYTF,TGCGCCAGCAGCCAAGATGCCAGGACTAACTATGGCTACACCTTC
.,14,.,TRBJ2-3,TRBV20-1,CSARLGPLRGTQYF,TGCAGTGCTAGACTGGGCCCCCTGCGGGGTACGCAGTATTTT
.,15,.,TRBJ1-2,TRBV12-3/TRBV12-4,CASSSPWGADYGYTF,TGTGCCAGCAGTTCCCCGTGGGGCGCAGACTATGGCTACACCTTC
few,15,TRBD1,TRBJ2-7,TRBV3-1,CASSQIGTGLVEQYF,TGTGCCAGCAGCCAAATTGGGACAGGCCTTGTCGAGCAGTACTTC
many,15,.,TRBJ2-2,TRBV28,CASSRGTALTGELFF,TGTGCCAGCAGTCGCGGGACAGCTCTCACCGGGGAGCTGTTTTTT
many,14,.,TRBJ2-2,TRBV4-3,CASSQDPVTGELFF,TGCGCCAGCAGCCAAGATCCAGTAACCGGGGAGCTGTTTTTT
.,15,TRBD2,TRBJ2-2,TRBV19,CASSSRLAPTGELFF,TGTGCCAGTAGTTCCCGACTAGCGCCCACCGGGGAGCTGTTTTTT
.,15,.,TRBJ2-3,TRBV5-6,CASTPLTGSTDTQYF,TGTGCCAGCACCCCCTTGACGGGTAGCACAGATACGCAGTATTTT
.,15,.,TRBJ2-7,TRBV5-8,CASSLLLYGFYEQYF,TGTGCCAGCAGCTTGCTTCTTTATGGATTCTACGAGCAGTACTTC
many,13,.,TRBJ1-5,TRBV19,CASTQVGAQPQHF,TGTGCCAGTACCCAGGTAGGGGCTCAGCCCCAGCATTTT
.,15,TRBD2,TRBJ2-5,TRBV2,CASSEAHGPGGTQYF,TGTGCCAGCAGTGAAGCGCACGGGCCGGGGGGGACCCAGTACTTC
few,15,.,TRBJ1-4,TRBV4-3,CASSQEGGRGEKLFF,TGCGCCAGCAGCCAAGAAGGGGGGCGCGGTGAAAAACTGTTTTTT
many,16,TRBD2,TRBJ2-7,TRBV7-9,CASSSTRGLAGYEQYF,TGTGCCAGCAGCTCTACCCGCGGACTAGCGGGCTACGAGCAGTACTTC
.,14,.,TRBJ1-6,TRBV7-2,CASRMSREATPLHF,TGTGCCAGCAGAATGTCCAGGGAGGCGACACCCCTCCACTTT
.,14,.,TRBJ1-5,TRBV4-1,CASSQEAVGQPQHF,TGCGCCAGCAGCCAAGAAGCGGTAGGTCAGCCCCAGCATTTT
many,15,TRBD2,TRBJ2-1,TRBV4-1,CASSLLVFGRDEQFF,TGCGCCAGCAGCCTGCTGGTCTTCGGGAGGGATGAGCAGTTCTTC
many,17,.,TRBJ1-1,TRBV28,CASSHLEIMGLNTEAFF,TGTGCCAGCAGCCACTTAGAGATTATGGGCCTGAACACTGAAGCTTTCTTT
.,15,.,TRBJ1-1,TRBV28,CASSDTGTDTLKAFF,TGTGCCAGCAGTGATACCGGGACGGATACACTGAAAGCTTTCTTT
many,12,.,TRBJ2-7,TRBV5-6,CASSLGLGEQYF,TGTGCCAGCAGTTTGGGGCTAGGAGAGCAGTACTTC
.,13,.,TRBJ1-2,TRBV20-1,CSAPPRGPYGYTF,TGCAGTGCCCCCCCCAGGGGACCCTATGGCTACACCTTC
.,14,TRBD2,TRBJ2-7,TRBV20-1,CSALPGGLHYEQYF,TGCAGTGCCCTCCCGGGGGGACTACACTACGAGCAGTACTTC
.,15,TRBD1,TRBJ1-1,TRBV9,CASSVRQGMNTEAFF,TGTGCCAGCAGCGTTAGACAGGGGATGAACACTGAAGCTTTCTTT
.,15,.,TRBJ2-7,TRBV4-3,CASSQGLDRAYEQYF,TGCGCCAGCAGCCAAGGACTAGATAGGGCCTACGAGCAGTACTTC
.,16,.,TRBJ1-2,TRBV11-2,CASSFKWTLSDYGYTF,TGTGCCAGCAGCTTCAAGTGGACACTTTCTGACTATGGCTACACCTTC
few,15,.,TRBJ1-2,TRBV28,CASSLGGGVNYGYTF,TGTGCCAGCAGTTTGGGGGGAGGAGTAAACTATGGCTACACCTTC
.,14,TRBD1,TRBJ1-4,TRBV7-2,CASSPGTGDEKLFF,TGTGCCAGCAGTCCCGGGACAGGGGACGAAAAACTGTTTTTT
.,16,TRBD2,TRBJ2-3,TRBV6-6,CASSPIAGGPRDTQYF,TGTGCCAGCAGTCCAATAGCGGGGGGGCCCCGAGATACGCAGTATTTT
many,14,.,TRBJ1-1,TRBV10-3,CAISEPGGNTEAFF,TGTGCCATCAGTGAACCCGGTGGAAACACTGAAGCTTTCTTT
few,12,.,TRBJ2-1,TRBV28,CASSLSRGVVFF,TGTGCCAGCAGTTTATCCCGTGGAGTTGTATTCTTC
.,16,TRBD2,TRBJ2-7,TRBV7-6,CASRPSLAGAVEEQYF,TGTGCCAGCAGACCCTCCTTAGCGGGGGCGGTAGAAGAGCAGTACTTC
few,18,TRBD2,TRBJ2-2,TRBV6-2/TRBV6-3,CASSWTSGRAENTGELFF,TGTGCCAGCAGTTGGACTAGCGGGAGGGCCGAGAACACCGGGGAGCTGTTTTTT
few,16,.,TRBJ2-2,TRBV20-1,CSARDRVRAVTGELFF,TGCAGTGCTAGAGATCGCGTGAGGGCCGTGACCGGGGAGCTGTTTTTT
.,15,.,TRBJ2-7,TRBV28,CASKPTGSDSYEQYF,TGTGCCAGCAAACCCACAGGGTCTGACTCCTACGAGCAGTACTTC
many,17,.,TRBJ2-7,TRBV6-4,CASSDSGGGSTHYEQYF,TGTGCCAGCAGTGACTCCGGAGGGGGGTCGACCCACTACGAGCAGTACTTC
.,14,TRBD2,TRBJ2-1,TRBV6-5,CASRYSGVYNEQFF,TGTGCCAGCAGATATAGCGGGGTCTACAATGAGCAGTTCTTC
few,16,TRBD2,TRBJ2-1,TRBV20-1,CSARSVSRGAYNEQFF,TGCAGTGCTAGATCCGTTTCGCGGGGGGCCTACAATGAGCAGTTCTTC
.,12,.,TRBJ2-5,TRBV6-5,CASSRPQETQYF,TGTGCCAGCAGTCGGCCCCAAGAGACCCAGTACTTC
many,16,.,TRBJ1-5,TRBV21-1,CASSKKGGPRGQPQHF,TGTGCCAGCAGCAAAAAGGGCGGGCCGCGCGGTCAGCCCCAGCATTTT
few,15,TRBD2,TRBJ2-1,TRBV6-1,CASNTRGGRGNEQFF,TGTGCCAGCAACACGCGGGGGGGCCGGGGCAATGAGCAGTTCTTC
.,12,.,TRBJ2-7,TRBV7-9,CASSLRKGEQYF,TGTGCCAGCAGCCTCCGAAAGGGGGAGCAGTACTTC
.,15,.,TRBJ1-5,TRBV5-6,CASSSLQGLHQPQHF,TGTGCCAGCAGCTCCCTGCAGGGTCTCCATCAGCCCCAGCATTTT
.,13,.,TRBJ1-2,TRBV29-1,CSGGQGPSYGYTF,TGCAGCGGGGGCCAAGGGCCATCCTATGGCTACACCTTC